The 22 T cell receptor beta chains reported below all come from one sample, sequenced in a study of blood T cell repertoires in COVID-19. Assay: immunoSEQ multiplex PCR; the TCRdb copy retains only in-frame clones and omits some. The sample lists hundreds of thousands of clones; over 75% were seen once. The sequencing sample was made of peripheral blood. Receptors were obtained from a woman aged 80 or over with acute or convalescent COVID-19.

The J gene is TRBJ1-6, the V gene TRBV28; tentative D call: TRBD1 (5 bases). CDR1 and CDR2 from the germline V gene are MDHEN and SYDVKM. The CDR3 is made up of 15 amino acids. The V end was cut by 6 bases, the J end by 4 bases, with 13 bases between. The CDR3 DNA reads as TGTGCCAGCAGCAGCAAGACAGTGTATAATTCACCCCTCCACTTT. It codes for CASSSKTVYNSPLHF.

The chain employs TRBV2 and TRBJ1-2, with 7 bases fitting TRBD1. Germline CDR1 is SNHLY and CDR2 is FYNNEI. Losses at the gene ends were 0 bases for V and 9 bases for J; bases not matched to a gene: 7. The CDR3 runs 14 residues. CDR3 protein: CASSEAGTVSSYTF. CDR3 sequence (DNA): TGTGCCAGCAGTGAAGCGGGGACAGTCAGTAGCTACACCTTC.

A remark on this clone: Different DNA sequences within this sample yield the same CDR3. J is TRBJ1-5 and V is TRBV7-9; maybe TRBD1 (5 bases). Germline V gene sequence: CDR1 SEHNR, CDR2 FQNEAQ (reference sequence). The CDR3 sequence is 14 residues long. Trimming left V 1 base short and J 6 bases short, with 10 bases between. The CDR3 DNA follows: TGTGCCAGCAGCTTAGTGGGGGGAGGTCAGCCCCAGCATTTT. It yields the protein CASSLVGGGQPQHF. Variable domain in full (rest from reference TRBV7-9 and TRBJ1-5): DTGVSQNPRHKITKRGQNVTFRCDPISEHNRLYWYRQTLGQGPEFLTYFQNEAQLEKSRLLSDRFSAERPKGSFSTLEIQRTEQGDSAMYLCASSLVGGGQPQHFGDGTRLSIL.

The chain's CDR3 is CASSLVAGELFF. The CDR3, as DNA: TGTGCCAGCAGCTTAGTAGCCGGGGAGCTGTTTTTT. The chain joins TRBV11-2 to TRBJ2-2; D not resolved. Germline V gene lookup returns CDR1 SGHAT and CDR2 FQNNGV. Trimming left V 1 base short and J 6 bases short, with 3 bases between. CDR3 length equals 12 residues.

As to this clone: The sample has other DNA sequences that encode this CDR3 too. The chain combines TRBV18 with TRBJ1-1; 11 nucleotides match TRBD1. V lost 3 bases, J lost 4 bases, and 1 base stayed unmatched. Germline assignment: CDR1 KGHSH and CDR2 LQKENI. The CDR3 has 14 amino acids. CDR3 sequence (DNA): TGTGCCAGCTCACCCGGGACAGGGGGCACTGAAGCTTTCTTT. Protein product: CASSPGTGGTEAFF.

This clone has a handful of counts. The CDR3 is CASTQTGGNEKLFF. For the CDR3, the DNA is TGTGCCAGCACCCAGACAGGGGGTAATGAAAAACTGTTTTTT. J is TRBJ1-4 and V is TRBV2, with TRBD1 matching 9 bases. This CDR3 contains 14 residues. Trimming cost V 7 bases and J 4 bases; bases outside gene matches: 4. The germline gives CDR1 SNHLY, CDR2 FYNNEI.

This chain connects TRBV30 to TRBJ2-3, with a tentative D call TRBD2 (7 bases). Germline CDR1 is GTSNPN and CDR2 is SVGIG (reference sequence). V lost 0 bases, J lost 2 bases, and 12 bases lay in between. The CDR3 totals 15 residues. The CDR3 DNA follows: TGTGCCTGGAGTGTAAAGGGGGGGATCACAGATACGCAGTATTTT. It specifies CAWSVKGGITDTQYF.

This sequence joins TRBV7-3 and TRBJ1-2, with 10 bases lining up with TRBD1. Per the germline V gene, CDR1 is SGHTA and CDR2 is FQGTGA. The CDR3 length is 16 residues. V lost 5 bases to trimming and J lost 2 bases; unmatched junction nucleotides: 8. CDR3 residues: CASSPRQGAGNYGYTF. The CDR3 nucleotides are TGTGCCAGCAGCCCGAGACAGGGGGCGGGAAACTATGGCTACACCTTC.

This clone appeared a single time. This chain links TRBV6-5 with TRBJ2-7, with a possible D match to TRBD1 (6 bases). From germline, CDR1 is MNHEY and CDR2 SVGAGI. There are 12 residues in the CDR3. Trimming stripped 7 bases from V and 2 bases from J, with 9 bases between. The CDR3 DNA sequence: TGTGCCAGCACAACAGGGCCCTACGAGCAGTACTTC. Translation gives CASTTGPYEQYF.

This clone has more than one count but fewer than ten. CDR3 protein: CASSQGQTYGYTF. The CDR3 bases are TGTGCCAGCAGCCAGGGACAGACCTATGGCTACACCTTC. This chain uses TRBV3-1 (or the pseudogene TRBV3-2) with TRBJ1-2; 7 nucleotides align to TRBD1. V lost 3 bases to trimming and J lost 4 bases; unmatched junction nucleotides: 2. This CDR3 spans 13 amino acids. Per the germline V gene, CDR1 is LGHDT and CDR2 is YNNKEL (reference sequence).

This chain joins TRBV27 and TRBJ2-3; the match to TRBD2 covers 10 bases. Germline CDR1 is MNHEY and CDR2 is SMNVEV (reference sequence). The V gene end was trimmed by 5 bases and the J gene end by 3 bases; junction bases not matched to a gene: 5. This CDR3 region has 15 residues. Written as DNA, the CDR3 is TGTGCCAGCAGTCCCGGGACTAGCGTTACAGATACGCAGTATTTT. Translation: CASSPGTSVTDTQYF.

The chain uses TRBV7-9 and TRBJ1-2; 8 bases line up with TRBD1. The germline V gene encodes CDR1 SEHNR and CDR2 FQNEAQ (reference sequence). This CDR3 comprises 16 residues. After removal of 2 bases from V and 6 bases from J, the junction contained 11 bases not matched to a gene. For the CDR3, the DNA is TGTGCCAGCAGCTTATTAAATGGGCAGGGGGCAGATGGCTACACCTTC. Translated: CASSLLNGQGADGYTF.

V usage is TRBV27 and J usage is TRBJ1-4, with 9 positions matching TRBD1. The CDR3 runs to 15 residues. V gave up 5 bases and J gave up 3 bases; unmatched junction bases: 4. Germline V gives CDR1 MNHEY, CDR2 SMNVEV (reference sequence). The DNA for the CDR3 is TGTGCCAGCAGTCCCTGGACAGGGGCTAATGAAAAACTGTTTTTT. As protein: CASSPWTGANEKLFF.

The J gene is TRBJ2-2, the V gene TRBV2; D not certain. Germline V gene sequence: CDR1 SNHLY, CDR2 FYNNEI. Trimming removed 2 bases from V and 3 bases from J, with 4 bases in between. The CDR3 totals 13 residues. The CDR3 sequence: CASSEQYTGELFF. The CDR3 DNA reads TGTGCCAGCAGTGAACAGTACACCGGGGAGCTGTTTTTT.

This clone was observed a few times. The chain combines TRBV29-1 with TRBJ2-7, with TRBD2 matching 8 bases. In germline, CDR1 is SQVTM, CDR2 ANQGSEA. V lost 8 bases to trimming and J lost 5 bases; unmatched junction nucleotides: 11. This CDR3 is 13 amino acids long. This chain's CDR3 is CSHISGIPHEQYF. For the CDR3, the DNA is TGCAGCCATATTAGCGGGATTCCCCACGAGCAGTACTTC.

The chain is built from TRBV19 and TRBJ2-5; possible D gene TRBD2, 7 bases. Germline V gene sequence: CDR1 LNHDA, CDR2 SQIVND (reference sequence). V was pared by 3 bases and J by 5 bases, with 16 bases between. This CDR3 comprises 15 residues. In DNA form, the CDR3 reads TGTGCCAGTAGTATGGGACATCCCGGGGGGGAGACCCAGTACTTC. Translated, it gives CASSMGHPGGETQYF.

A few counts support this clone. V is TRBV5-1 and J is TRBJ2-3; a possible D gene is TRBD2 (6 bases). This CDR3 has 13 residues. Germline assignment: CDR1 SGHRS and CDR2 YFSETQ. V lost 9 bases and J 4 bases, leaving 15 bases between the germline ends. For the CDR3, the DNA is TGCGCCACCCGGACTACTCCCCCAGATACGCAGTATTTT. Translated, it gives CATRTTPPDTQYF.

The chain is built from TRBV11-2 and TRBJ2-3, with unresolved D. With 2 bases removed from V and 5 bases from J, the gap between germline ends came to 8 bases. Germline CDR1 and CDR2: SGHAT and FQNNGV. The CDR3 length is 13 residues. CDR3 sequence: CASSLYAGDTQYF. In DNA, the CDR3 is TGTGCCAGCAGCTTATATGCCGGAGATACGCAGTATTTT.

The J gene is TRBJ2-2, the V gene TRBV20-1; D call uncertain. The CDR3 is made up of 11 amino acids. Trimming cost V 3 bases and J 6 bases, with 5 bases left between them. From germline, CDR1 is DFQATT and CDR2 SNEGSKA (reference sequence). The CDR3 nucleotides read TGCAGTGCTAGTAAGCCCGGGGAGCTGTTTTTT. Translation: CSASKPGELFF.

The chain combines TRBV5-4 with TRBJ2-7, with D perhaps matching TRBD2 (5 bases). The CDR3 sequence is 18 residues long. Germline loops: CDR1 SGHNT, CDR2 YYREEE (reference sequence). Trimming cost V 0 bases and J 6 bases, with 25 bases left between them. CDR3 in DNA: TGTGCCAGCAGCTTGGAGGCCCGGACTTGGGGATCGGATGGCGAGCAGTACTTC. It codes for CASSLEARTWGSDGEQYF.

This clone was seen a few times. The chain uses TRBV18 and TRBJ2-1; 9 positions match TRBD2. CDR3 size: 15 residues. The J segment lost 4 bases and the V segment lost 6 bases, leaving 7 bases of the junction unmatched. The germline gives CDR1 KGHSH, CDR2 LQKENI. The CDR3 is CASSSSAGGYNEQFF. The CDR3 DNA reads TGTGCCAGCTCCTCGTCAGCGGGGGGATACAATGAGCAGTTCTTC.

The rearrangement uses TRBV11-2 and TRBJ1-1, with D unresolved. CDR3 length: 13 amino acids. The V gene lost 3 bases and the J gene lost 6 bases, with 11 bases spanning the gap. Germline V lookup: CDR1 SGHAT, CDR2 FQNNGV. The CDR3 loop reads CASSFNGAAEAFF. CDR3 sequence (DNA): TGTGCCAGCAGCTTTAACGGAGCCGCTGAAGCTTTCTTT.